This T cell receptor beta chain was captured in a study of beta chain features in type 1 diabetes. The authors reverse transcribed all of the isolated RNA, so sequencing captured expressed TCRB transcripts. The assay was immunoSEQ multiplex PCR, and TCRdb's table has in-frame clones only and misses some. The table includes about 240,000 clones, around 14% detected once. V lost 0 bases, J lost 9 bases, and 13 bases lay in between. The length of the CDR3 is 14 residues. Germline V gene lookup returns CDR1 SGDLS and CDR2 YYNGEE. This clone has a handful of counts. Its antigen is currently unknown. Overall study findings and caveats: The naive, central memory and Treg TCRB repertoires looked more alike in patients than they did in healthy donors. Moderate yet significant TCRB CDR3 shortening was seen in Type 1 diabetes patients in all four CD4+ subsets.

This receptor was obtained from a man aged 25 to 40 with type 1 diabetes. Material: naive CD4+ T cells from blood. The chain links TRBV9 to TRBJ1-5; D is perhaps TRBD1 (5 bases). The DNA of the CDR3 is TGTGCCAGCAGCGTAGCTTCACACACAGGGCCCCAGCATTTT. Translating it yields CASSVASHTGPQHF. The full variable domain, in which reference TRBV9 and TRBJ1-5 provide the parts outside the CDR3, is DSGVTQTPKHLITATGQRVTLRCSPRSGDLSVYWYQQSLDQGLQFLIQYYNGEERAKGNILERFSAQQFPDLHSELNLSSLELGDSALYFCASSVASHTGPQHFGDGTRLSIL.